In its sample, the clone carrying this T cell receptor (beta chain) was seen many times. The sample is drawn from a study of spatial heterogeneity in lung cancer. The time point denotes: sample taken at primary tumor resection. Whole RNA, isolated from tumor, nontumor lung or frozen PBMC, was sequenced without prior sorting. In germline, CDR1 is KGHDR, CDR2 SFDVKD. Unmatched junction bases numbered 1, after V lost 7 bases and J lost 1 base. The CDR3 spans 14 residues. A single record per CDR3 protein comes from TCRdb applying MiXCR to the 5' RACE reads. The table has roughly 70,000 distinct CDR3 sequences, about an eighth seen once; the top ten hold roughly 6.7%.

The receptor was isolated from a male donor with early-stage non-small cell lung cancer. This material consisted of PBMCs, taken at surgery. This chain joins TRBV24-1 and TRBJ1-5, with 9 bases matching TRBD1. The CDR3 DNA is TGTGCCACCAGAGGACAGGGGAGCAATCAGCCCCAGCATTTT. Its translation is CATRGQGSNQPQHF.